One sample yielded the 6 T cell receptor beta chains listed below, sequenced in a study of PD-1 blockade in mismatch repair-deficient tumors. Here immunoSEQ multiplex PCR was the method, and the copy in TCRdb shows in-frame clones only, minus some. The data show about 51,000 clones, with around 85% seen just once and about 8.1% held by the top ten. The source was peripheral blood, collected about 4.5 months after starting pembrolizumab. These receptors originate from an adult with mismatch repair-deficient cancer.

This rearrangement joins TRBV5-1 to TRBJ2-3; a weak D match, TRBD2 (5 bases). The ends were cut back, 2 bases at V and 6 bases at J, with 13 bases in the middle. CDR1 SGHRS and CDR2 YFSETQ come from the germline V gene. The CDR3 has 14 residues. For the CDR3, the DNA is TGCGCCAGCAGCTTTGGACTCACGAGGGATACGCAGTATTTT. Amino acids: CASSFGLTRDTQYF.

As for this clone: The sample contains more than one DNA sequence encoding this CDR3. The CDR3, as DNA: TGCGCCAGCAGCCAGGGGGGGCTCCTCTCATATGGCTACACCTTC. Translation gives CASSQGGLLSYGYTF. The rearrangement uses TRBV4-3 and TRBJ1-2; D is perhaps TRBD1 (6 bases). The germline gives CDR1 LGHNA, CDR2 YSLEER. CDR3 length equals 15 residues. V lost 3 bases and J 5 bases, leaving 16 bases between the germline ends.

CDR3 in amino acids: CALTGQGNQPQHF. CDR3 coding DNA: TGTGCCTTGACAGGTCAGGGCAATCAGCCCCAGCATTTT. The V and J genes are TRBV30 and TRBJ1-5; perhaps TRBD1 as D (6 bases). The V end was cut by 7 bases, the J end by 2 bases, with 12 bases between. CDR3 size: 13 residues. CDR1 is GTSNPN and CDR2 is SVGIG in the germline V gene (reference sequence).

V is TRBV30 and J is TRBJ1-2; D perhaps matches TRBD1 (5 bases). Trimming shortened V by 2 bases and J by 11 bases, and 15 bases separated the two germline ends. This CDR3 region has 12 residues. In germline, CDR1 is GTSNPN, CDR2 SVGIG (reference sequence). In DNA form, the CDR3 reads TGTGCCTGGAGTCCCGGGACGATCTGGTACACCTTC. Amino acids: CAWSPGTIWYTF. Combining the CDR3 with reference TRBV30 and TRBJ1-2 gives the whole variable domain SQTIHQWPATLVQPVGSPLSLECTVEGTSNPNLYWYRQAAGRGLQLLFYSVGIGQISSEVPQNLSASRPQDRQFILSSKKLLLSDSGFYLCAWSPGTIWYTFGSGTRLTVV.

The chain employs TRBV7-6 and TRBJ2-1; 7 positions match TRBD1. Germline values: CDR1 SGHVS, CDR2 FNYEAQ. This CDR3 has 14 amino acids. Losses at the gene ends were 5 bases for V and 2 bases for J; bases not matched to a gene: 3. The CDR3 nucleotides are TGTGCCAGCAGCCGACAGGGCCCCTACAATGAGCAGTTCTTC. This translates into CASSRQGPYNEQFF.

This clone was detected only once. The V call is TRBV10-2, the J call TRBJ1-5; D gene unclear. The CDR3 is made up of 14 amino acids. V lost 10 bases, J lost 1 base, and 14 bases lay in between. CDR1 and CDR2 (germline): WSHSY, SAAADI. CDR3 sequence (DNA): TGCGCCACCTTGGACCCCTTGAGCAATCAGCCCCAGCATTTT. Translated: CATLDPLSNQPQHF.